These T cell receptor beta chains were read from a single sample in a study of blood T cell repertoires in COVID-19. Produced via immunoSEQ multiplex PCR; TCRdb's table is partial and in-frame only. The table shows under 95,000 clones, with 80% to 90% occurring only once. The sample consisted of peripheral blood. These receptor sequences come from a human donor in a cohort sampled during active COVID-19. Each CDR3 is given with its conserved first and last residue. D genes are given only for firm matches. Not all rows give a size; the values are once, few, many and, for expanded clones, a class.

clone size: NA
D gene: NA
V gene: TRBV6-5
J gene: TRBJ1-4
CDR3 protein: CASGGANEKLFF
CDR3 DNA: TGTGCCAGCGGAGGAGCTAATGAAAAACTGTTTTTT

clone size: few
D gene: NA
V gene: TRBV4-3
J gene: TRBJ1-5
CDR3 protein: CASSQDSRQPQHF
CDR3 DNA: TGCGCCAGCAGCCAAGATAGTCGGCAGCCCCAGCATTTT

clone size: NA
D gene: NA
V gene: TRBV11-2
J gene: TRBJ2-7
CDR3 protein: CASSLGQNYEQYF
CDR3 DNA: TGTGCCAGCAGCTTAGGCCAGAACTACGAGCAGTACTTC

clone size: NA
D gene: NA
V gene: TRBV5-4
J gene: TRBJ2-1
CDR3 protein: CASSQDQGYNEQFF
CDR3 DNA: TGTGCCAGCAGCCAGGACCAGGGTTACAATGAGCAGTTCTTC

clone size: NA
D gene: TRBD1
V gene: TRBV6-2/TRBV6-3
J gene: TRBJ2-5
CDR3 protein: CASSQGGQRGMETQYF
CDR3 DNA: TGTGCCAGCAGCCAAGGGGGACAGAGAGGAATGGAGACCCAGTACTTC

clone size: NA
D gene: TRBD2
V gene: TRBV11-2
J gene: TRBJ2-7
CDR3 protein: CASSSRTSGTSYEQYF
CDR3 DNA: TGTGCCAGCAGCTCCCGGACTAGCGGGACCTCCTACGAGCAGTACTTC

clone size: NA
D gene: NA
V gene: TRBV6-2/TRBV6-3
J gene: TRBJ1-2
CDR3 protein: CASSYSWREVAGYTF
CDR3 DNA: TGTGCCAGCAGTTACTCGTGGAGGGAAGTAGCTGGCTACACCTTC

clone size: NA
D gene: TRBD2
V gene: TRBV27
J gene: TRBJ2-3
CDR3 protein: CASSQAGGTDTQYF
CDR3 DNA: TGTGCCAGCAGTCAAGCGGGGGGCACAGATACGCAGTATTTT

clone size: NA
D gene: NA
V gene: TRBV19
J gene: TRBJ2-3
CDR3 protein: CASSIRSGPSTDTQYF
CDR3 DNA: TGTGCCAGTAGTATTAGAAGCGGGCCTAGCACAGATACGCAGTATTTT

clone size: NA
D gene: NA
V gene: TRBV4-1
J gene: TRBJ1-2
CDR3 protein: CASSQAGNYGYTF
CDR3 DNA: TGCGCCAGCAGCCAAGCGGGGAACTATGGCTACACCTTC

clone size: NA
D gene: TRBD1
V gene: TRBV24-1
J gene: TRBJ2-1
CDR3 protein: CATISGTGNNEQFF
CDR3 DNA: TGTGCCACCATATCTGGGACAGGGAACAATGAGCAGTTCTTC

clone size: NA
D gene: NA
V gene: TRBV2
J gene: TRBJ2-2
CDR3 protein: CASSQQATGELFF
CDR3 DNA: TGTGCCAGCTCCCAACAGGCGACCGGGGAGCTGTTTTTT

clone size: NA
D gene: TRBD1
V gene: TRBV4-1
J gene: TRBJ2-7
CDR3 protein: CASSQDRTGGWDEQYF
CDR3 DNA: TGCGCCAGCAGCCAAGATAGGACAGGGGGCTGGGACGAGCAGTACTTC

clone size: once
D gene: TRBD1
V gene: TRBV28
J gene: TRBJ1-1
CDR3 protein: CASSAQGATEAFF
CDR3 DNA: TGTGCCAGCAGCGCCCAGGGGGCCACTGAAGCTTTCTTT

clone size: NA
D gene: TRBD2
V gene: TRBV9
J gene: TRBJ2-5
CDR3 protein: CASSLSGKETQYF
CDR3 DNA: TGTGCCAGCAGCCTCAGCGGGAAAGAGACCCAGTACTTC

clone size: NA
D gene: TRBD1
V gene: TRBV6-2/TRBV6-3
J gene: TRBJ2-7
CDR3 protein: CASSRARSDRVNEQYF
CDR3 DNA: TGTGCCAGCAGTCGAGCAAGATCAGACAGGGTCAACGAGCAGTACTTC